The present entry profiles one TCR beta chain with its context. The data originate from a study of immune evolution from preneoplasia to lung adenocarcinoma. Premalignant or tumor cells were enriched by macro-dissection after pathologic assessment. The germline CDR1 and CDR2 sequences are SGHVS and FQNEAQ. The CDR3 length is 11 residues. With 5 bases removed from V and 5 bases from J, the gap between germline ends came to 6 bases. Sequenced by immunoSEQ multiplex PCR; TCRdb stores in-frame clones only, minus some. The data show roughly 13,000 clones, around three quarters seen once. The J gene is TRBJ2-5, the V gene TRBV7-8; D is uncertain. The sample taken for sequencing was FFPE minimally invasive lung adenocarcinoma tissue. The receptor was derived from a person aged 70 to 80 with lung adenocarcinoma. The CDR3 DNA reads as TGTGCCAGCAGCACCCGTGAGACCCAGTACTTC. This codes for CASSTRETQYF.